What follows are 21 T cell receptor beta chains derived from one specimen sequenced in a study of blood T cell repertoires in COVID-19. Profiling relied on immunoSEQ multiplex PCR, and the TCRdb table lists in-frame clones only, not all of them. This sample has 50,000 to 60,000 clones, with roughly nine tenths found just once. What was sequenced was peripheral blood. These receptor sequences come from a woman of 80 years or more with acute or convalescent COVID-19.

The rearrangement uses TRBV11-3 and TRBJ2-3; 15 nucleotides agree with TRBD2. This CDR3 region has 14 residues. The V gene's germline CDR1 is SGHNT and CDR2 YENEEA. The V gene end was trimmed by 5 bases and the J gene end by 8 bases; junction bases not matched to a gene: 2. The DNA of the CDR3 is TGTGCCAGCAGCCAGGGACTAGCGGGAGGTACGCAGTATTTT. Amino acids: CASSQGLAGGTQYF. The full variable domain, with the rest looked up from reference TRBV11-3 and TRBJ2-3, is EAGVVQSPRYKIIEKKQPVAFWCNPISGHNTLYWYLQNLGQGPELLIRYENEEAVDDSQLPKDRFSAERLKGVDSTLKIQPAELGDSAVYLCASSQGLAGGTQYFGPGTRLTVL.

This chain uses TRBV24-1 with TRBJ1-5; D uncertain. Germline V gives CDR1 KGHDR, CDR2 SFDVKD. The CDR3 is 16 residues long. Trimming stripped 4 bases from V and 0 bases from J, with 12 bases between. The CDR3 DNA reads TGTGCCACCAGTGAGGGCAGCTTAGATAGCAATCAGCCCCAGCATTTT. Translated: CATSEGSLDSNQPQHF.

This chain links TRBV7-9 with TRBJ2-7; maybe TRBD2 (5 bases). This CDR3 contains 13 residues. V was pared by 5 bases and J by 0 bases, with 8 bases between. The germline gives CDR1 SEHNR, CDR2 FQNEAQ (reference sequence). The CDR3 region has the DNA TGTGCCAGCAGCCCGGGATTCTCCTACGAGCAGTACTTC. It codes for CASSPGFSYEQYF.

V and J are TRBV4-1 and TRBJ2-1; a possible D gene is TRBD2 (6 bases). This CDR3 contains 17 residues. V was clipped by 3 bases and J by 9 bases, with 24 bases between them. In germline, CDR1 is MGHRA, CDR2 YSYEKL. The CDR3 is CASSQSVQGGRSGEQFF. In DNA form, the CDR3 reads TGCGCCAGCAGCCAGTCAGTTCAGGGTGGGAGGAGCGGTGAGCAGTTCTTC.

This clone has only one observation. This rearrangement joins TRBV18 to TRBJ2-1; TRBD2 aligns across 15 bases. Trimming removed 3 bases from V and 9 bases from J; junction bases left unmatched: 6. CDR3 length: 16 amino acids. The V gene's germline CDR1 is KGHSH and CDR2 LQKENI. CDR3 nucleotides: TGTGCCAGCTCACCCGACGGACTAGCGGGAGGGGGTGAGCAGTTCTTC. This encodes CASSPDGLAGGGEQFF.

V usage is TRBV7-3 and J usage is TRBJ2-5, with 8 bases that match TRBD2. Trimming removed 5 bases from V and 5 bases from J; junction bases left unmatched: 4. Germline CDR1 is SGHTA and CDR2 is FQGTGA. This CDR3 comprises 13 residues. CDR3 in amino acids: CASSPAGAETQYF. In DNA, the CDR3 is TGTGCCAGCAGCCCAGCGGGAGCCGAGACCCAGTACTTC.

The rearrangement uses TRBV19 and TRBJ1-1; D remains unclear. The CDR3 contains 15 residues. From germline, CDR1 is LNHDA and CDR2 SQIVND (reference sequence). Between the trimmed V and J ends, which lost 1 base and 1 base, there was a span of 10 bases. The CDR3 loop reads CASSIGWRGNTEAFF. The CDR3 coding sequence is TGTGCCAGTAGTATAGGGTGGAGAGGGAACACTGAAGCTTTCTTT.

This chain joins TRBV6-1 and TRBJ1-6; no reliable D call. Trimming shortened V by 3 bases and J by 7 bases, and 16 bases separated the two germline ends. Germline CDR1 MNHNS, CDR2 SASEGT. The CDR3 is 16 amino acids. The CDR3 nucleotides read TGTGCCAGCAGTGAGGCGGGAGCCGTGAGGAATTCACCCCTCCACTTT. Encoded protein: CASSEAGAVRNSPLHF.

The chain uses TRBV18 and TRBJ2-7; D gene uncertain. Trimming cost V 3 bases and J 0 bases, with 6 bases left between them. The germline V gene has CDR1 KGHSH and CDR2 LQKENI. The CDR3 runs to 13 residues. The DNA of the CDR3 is TGTGCCAGCTCACCCCCGAGCTCCTACGAGCAGTACTTC. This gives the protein CASSPPSSYEQYF.

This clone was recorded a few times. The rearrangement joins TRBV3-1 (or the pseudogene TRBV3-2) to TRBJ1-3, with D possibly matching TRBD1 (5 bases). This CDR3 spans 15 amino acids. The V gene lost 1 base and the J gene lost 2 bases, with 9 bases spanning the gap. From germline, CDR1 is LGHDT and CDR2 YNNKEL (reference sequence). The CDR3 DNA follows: TGTGCCAGCAGCCAAGGGGCAGGGACTGGAAACACCATATATTTT. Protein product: CASSQGAGTGNTIYF.

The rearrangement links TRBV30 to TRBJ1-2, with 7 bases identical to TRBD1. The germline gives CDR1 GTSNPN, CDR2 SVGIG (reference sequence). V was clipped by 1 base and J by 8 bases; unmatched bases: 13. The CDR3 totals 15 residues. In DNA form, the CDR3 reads TGTGCCTGGAGTGCAGCAGCACCTAGGGGGCTCGGCTACACCTTC. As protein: CAWSAAAPRGLGYTF.

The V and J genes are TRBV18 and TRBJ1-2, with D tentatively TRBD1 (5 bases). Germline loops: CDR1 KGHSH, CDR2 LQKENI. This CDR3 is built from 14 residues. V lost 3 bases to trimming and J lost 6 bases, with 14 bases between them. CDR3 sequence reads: CASSPGLSDDGYTF. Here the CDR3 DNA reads TGTGCCAGCTCACCGGGACTATCCGATGATGGCTACACCTTC.

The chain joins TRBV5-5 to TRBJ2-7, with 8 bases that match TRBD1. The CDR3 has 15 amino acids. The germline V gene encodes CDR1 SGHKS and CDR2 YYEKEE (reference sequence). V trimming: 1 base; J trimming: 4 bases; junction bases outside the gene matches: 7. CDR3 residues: CASSLRAGGRYEQYF. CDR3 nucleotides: TGTGCCAGCAGCTTGAGGGCAGGGGGCAGGTACGAGCAGTACTTC.

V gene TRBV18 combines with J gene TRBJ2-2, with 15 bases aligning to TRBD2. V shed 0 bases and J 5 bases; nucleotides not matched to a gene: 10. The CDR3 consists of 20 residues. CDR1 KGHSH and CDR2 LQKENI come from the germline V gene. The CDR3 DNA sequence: TGTGCCAGCTCACCACCGCCGTGGACTAGCGGGAGGGCCACAACCGGGGAGCTGTTTTTT. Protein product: CASSPPPWTSGRATTGELFF.

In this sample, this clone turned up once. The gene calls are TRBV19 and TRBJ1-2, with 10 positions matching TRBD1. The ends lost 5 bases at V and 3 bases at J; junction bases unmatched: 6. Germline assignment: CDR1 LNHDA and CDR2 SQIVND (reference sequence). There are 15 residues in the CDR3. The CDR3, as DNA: TGTGCCAGTAGTGGGGACAGGGGCGACTACTATGGCTACACCTTC. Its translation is CASSGDRGDYYGYTF.

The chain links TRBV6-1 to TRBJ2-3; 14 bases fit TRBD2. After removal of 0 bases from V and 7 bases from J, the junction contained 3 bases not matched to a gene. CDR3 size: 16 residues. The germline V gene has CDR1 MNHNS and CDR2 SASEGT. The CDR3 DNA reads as TGTGCCAGCAGTGAAGCCGGGACTAGCGGGAGTTATACGCAGTATTTT. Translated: CASSEAGTSGSYTQYF.

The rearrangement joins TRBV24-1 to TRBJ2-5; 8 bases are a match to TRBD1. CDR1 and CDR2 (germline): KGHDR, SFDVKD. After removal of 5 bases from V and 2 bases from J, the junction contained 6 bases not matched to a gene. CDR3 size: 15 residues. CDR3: CATSGGRGHQETQYF. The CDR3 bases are TGTGCCACCAGTGGTGGCAGGGGGCATCAAGAGACCCAGTACTTC.

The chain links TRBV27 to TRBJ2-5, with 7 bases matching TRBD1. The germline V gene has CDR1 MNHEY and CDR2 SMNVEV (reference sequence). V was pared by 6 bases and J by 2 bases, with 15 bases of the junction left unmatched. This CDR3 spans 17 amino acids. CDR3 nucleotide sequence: TGTGCCAGCAGCCCGGAGACAGGGTGGTGGCAACAAGAGACCCAGTACTTC. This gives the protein CASSPETGWWQQETQYF.

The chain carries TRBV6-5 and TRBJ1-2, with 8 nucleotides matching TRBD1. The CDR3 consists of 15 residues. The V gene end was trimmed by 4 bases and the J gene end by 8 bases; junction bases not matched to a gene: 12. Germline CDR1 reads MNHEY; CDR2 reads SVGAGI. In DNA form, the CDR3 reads TGTGCCAGCAGTTTACCCGGACAGGGAAGAGAAGGCTACACCTTC. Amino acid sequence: CASSLPGQGREGYTF.

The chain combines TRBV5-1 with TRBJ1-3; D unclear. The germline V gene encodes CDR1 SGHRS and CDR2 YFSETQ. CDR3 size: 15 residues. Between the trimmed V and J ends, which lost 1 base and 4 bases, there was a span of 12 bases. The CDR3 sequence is CASSLTGVLGNTIYF. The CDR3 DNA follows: TGCGCCAGCAGCTTGACCGGGGTGTTAGGAAACACCATATATTTT.

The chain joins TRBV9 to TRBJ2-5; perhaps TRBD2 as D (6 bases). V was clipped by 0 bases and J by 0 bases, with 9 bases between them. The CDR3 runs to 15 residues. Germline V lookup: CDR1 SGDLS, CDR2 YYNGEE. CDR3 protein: CASSVVGDYQETQYF. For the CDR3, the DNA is TGTGCCAGCAGCGTAGTGGGGGACTACCAAGAGACCCAGTACTTC. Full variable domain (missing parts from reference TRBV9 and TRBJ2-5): DSGVTQTPKHLITATGQRVTLRCSPRSGDLSVYWYQQSLDQGLQFLIQYYNGEERAKGNILERFSAQQFPDLHSELNLSSLELGDSALYFCASSVVGDYQETQYFGPGTRLLVL.